A single TCR beta chain is shown here with its context. What it recognizes is unknown. The sample originates from a study of cytomegalovirus exposure and HLA in healthy donors. General study findings and limits: V segments that were indistinguishable, TRBV6-2 and TRBV6-3 among them, were omitted from analysis. For cytomegalovirus status, the classifier reportedly gave diagnoses with high specificity and sensitivity.

The PCR was carried out with 60 Vbeta primers and 13 Jbeta primers. Method: immunoSEQ multiplex PCR; TCRdb's copy keeps in-frame clones and lacks some. This table has about 130,000 clones, 74% appearing once. The CDR3 has 16 amino acids. V lost 1 base and J 5 bases, leaving 14 bases between the germline ends. CDR1 and CDR2 from the germline V gene are SGHAT and FQNNGV. This clonotype was obtained from a woman in her forties or fifties in good health and CMV-seropositive. The chain links TRBV11-2 to TRBJ1-4; perhaps TRBD1 as D (5 bases). Sequencing was performed on PBMCs. The CDR3 loop reads CASSLAFGGENEKLFF. In nucleotides, the CDR3 is TGTGCCAGCAGCTTAGCCTTTGGAGGGGAAAATGAAAAACTGTTTTTT.